The rows below give T cell receptor beta chains drawn from one sample of a study of CD8+CD57+ T cells in acquired aplastic anemia. TCRdb called the reads again in MiXCR, with one record for every CDR3 protein. This sample yields under 500,000 distinct CDR3 sequences, of which around a third are seen a single time; 0.7% to 1% belongs to the top ten. The material sequenced was sorted CD4+, CD8+, or CD8+CD57+ T cells (not recorded which) from PBMCs. Receptor source: a human donor with aplastic anemia. The CDR3 runs from the conserved cysteine through the conserved F or W. The D gene is left open where the match is weak. Size is stated for part of the rows, as once, few or many counts, or as a class when the clone is expanded.

>NA|few|TRBV3-1|TRBJ2-3
CASSQGLAGVDTQYF
TGTGCCAGCAGCCAAGGGTTAGCAGGAGTAGATACGCAGTATTTT
>TRBD1|once|TRBV24-1|TRBJ2-7
CATSPTGIDEQYF
TGTGCCACCAGCCCGACAGGGATCGACGAGCAGTACTTC
>NA|many|TRBV19|TRBJ1-1
CASSMAGYTEAFF
TGTGCCAGTAGTATGGCGGGTTACACTGAAGCTTTCTTT
>TRBD1|few|TRBV25-1|TRBJ2-7
CASSDQTGQTYEQYF
TGTGCCAGCAGCGACCAGACAGGGCAAACCTACGAGCAGTACTTC
>NA|many|TRBV19|TRBJ1-2
CASSPPGASHGYTF
TGTGCCAGTAGTCCTCCGGGGGCTTCGCATGGCTACACCTTC
>NA|few|TRBV7-2|TRBJ2-5
CAGSPVGQAQETQYF
TGTGCCGGCAGCCCAGTGGGCCAGGCACAAGAGACCCAGTACTTC
>NA|NA|TRBV15|TRBJ2-1
CATSREAPLVKVNNEQFF
TGTGCCACCAGCAGAGAGGCCCCTCTAGTTAAGGTCAACAATGAGCAGTTCTTC
>NA|many|TRBV20-1|TRBJ1-2
CSARDRPGVDYGYTF
TGCAGTGCTAGAGATCGCCCAGGGGTCGACTATGGCTACACCTTC
>NA|many|TRBV12-3/TRBV12-4|TRBJ1-5
CASSFGLSNQPQHF
TGTGCCAGCAGTTTTGGGCTTAGCAATCAGCCCCAGCATTTT
>TRBD2|NA|TRBV13|TRBJ2-1
CASSQRLAGKSSYNEQFF
TGTGCCAGCAGCCAACGACTAGCGGGAAAGAGCTCCTACAATGAGCAGTTCTTC
>NA|NA|TRBV20-1|TRBJ2-7
CSAVHRGTSAHEQYF
TGCAGTGCTGTACACCGCGGGACCTCTGCCCACGAGCAGTACTTC
>NA|NA|TRBV7-9|TRBJ1-1
CASSTQTDAEAFF
TGTGCCAGCAGCACACAGACAGACGCTGAAGCTTTCTTT
>NA|NA|TRBV11-1|TRBJ2-3
CASSRSRWQGRTDTQYF
TGTGCCAGCAGCCGGTCCCGGTGGCAGGGGAGAACAGATACGCAGTATTTT
>TRBD1|few|TRBV20-1|TRBJ2-7
CSARDPGQGVPYEQYF
TGCAGTGCTAGAGACCCTGGACAGGGGGTTCCCTACGAGCAGTACTTC
>TRBD1|many|TRBV20-1|TRBJ1-2
CSARGPDRVGRGYTF
TGCAGTGCTAGAGGCCCGGACAGGGTGGGACGCGGCTACACCTTC
>NA|few|TRBV4-3|TRBJ2-5
CASSLLPESKIGERPF
TGCGCCAGCAGCCTTCTACCCGAGAGTAAGATCGGGGAGAGACCTTTC
>NA|few|TRBV6-2/TRBV6-3|TRBJ1-2
CASSNTGDGYGYTF
TGTGCCAGCAGTAACACCGGGGATGGCTATGGCTACACCTTC
>NA|many|TRBV10-3|TRBJ2-7
CAIMATDYEQYF
TGTGCCATCATGGCGACCGACTACGAGCAGTACTTC
>TRBD1|many|TRBV7-3|TRBJ1-2
CASSLTTTGGGGYTF
TGTGCCAGCAGCTTAACGACTACAGGGGGCGGTGGCTACACCTTC
>TRBD2|NA|TRBV2|TRBJ2-7
CASSSGTSGRAYEQYF
TGTGCCAGCAGTTCCGGGACTAGCGGGAGGGCGTACGAGCAGTACTTC
>TRBD1|NA|TRBV5-4|TRBJ2-1
CASKRTGEDEQFF
TGTGCCAGCAAAAGGACAGGAGAAGATGAGCAGTTCTTC
>NA|few|TRBV27|TRBJ2-6
CASSFADSGANVLTF
TGTGCCAGCAGTTTTGCGGACTCTGGGGCCAACGTCCTGACTTTC
>TRBD2|NA|TRBV11-1|TRBJ2-5
CASSLGTSGGVQETQYF
TGTGCCAGCAGCTTAGGGACGAGCGGGGGGGTTCAAGAGACCCAGTACTTC
>NA|NA|TRBV19|TRBJ2-1
CASSIYGATLYNEQFF
TGTGCCAGTAGTATCTACGGGGCGACACTCTACAATGAGCAGTTCTTC
>TRBD2|NA|TRBV7-2|TRBJ2-1
CASSAGRGAYNEQFF
TGTGCCAGCAGCGCAGGGAGGGGAGCCTACAATGAGCAGTTCTTC
>NA|many|TRBV20-1|TRBJ2-7
CSVGTPYEQYF
TGCAGTGTAGGCACACCCTACGAGCAGTACTTC
>NA|many|TRBV7-8|TRBJ1-2
CASSLTANYGYTF
TGTGCCAGCAGCTTGACAGCTAACTATGGCTACACCTTC
>NA|few|TRBV19|TRBJ1-1
CASSISGVNTEAFF
TGTGCCAGTAGTATTTCTGGGGTGAACACTGAAGCTTTCTTT
>NA|many|TRBV19|TRBJ1-1
CASSIQGNTEAFF
TGTGCCAGTAGTATTCAGGGCAACACTGAAGCTTTCTTT
>TRBD1|NA|TRBV5-1|TRBJ2-7
CASSLRPGGRYEQYF
TGCGCCAGCAGCTTGAGGCCAGGGGGTAGGTACGAGCAGTACTTC
>NA|many|TRBV19|TRBJ1-5
CASSPGQNQPQHF
TGTGCCAGTAGTCCAGGACAAAATCAGCCCCAGCATTTT
>NA|NA|TRBV19|TRBJ1-4
CASSMGPGEKLFF
TGTGCCAGTAGTATGGGACCGGGCGAAAAACTGTTTTTT
>NA|few|TRBV5-1|TRBJ2-5
CASSLTAGQGVQETQYF
TGCGCCAGCAGCTTGACCGCGGGGCAGGGGGTCCAAGAGACCCAGTACTTC
>NA|few|TRBV5-1|TRBJ1-1
CASSLLTQGNTEAFF
TGCGCCAGCAGCTTGTTGACGCAGGGGAACACTGAAGCTTTCTTT
>NA|NA|TRBV15|TRBJ2-3
CATSTPGLGYF
TGTGCCACCAGCACGCCGGGACTTGGGTATTTT
>NA|few|TRBV9|TRBJ1-4
CASSVATGRVGEKLFF
TGTGCCAGCAGCGTAGCTACAGGAAGGGTGGGTGAAAAACTGTTTTTT
>TRBD1|few|TRBV20-1|TRBJ2-1
CSARDGTVYNEQFF
TGCAGTGCTAGAGATGGGACAGTCTACAATGAGCAGTTCTTC
>TRBD1|many|TRBV10-3|TRBJ2-5
CAISRFGQVETQYF
TGTGCCATCAGCCGTTTTGGACAGGTTGAGACCCAGTACTTC
>NA|many|TRBV5-1|TRBJ1-3
CASSPSDLLRTIYF
TGCGCCAGCAGCCCGAGCGACCTGTTGCGGACCATATATTTT
>TRBD1|NA|TRBV7-8|TRBJ2-5
CASSLALGRDREAKTQYF
TGTGCCAGCAGCTTAGCGCTTGGACGGGACAGGGAGGCGAAGACCCAGTACTTC